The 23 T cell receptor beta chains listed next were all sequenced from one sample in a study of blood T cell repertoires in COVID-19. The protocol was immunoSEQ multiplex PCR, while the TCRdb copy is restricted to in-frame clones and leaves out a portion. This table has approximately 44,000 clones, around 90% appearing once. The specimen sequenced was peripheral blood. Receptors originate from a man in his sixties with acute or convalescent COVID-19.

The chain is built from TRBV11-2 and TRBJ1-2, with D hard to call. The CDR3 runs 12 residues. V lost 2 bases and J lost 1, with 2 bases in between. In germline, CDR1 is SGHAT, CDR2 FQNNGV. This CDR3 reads CASSLRNYGYTF. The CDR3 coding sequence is TGTGCCAGCAGCTTACGTAACTATGGCTACACCTTC.

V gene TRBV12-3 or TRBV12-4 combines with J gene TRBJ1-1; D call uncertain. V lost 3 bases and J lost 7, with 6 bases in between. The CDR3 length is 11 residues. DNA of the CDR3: TGTGCCAGCAGTTTCGGGGTTGAAGCTTTCTTT. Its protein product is CASSFGVEAFF.

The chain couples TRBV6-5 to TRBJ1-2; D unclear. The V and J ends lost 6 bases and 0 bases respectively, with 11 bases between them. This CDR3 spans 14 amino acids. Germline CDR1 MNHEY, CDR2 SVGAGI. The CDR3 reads CASRTEHPNYGYTF. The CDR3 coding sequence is TGTGCCAGCAGAACAGAACACCCTAACTATGGCTACACCTTC.

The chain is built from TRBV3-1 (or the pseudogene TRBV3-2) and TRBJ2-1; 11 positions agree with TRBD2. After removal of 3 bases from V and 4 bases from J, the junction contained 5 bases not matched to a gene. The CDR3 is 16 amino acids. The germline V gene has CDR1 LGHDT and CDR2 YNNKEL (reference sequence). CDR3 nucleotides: TGTGCCAGCAGCCAGGATAGCGGGGGGGTTTACAATGAGCAGTTCTTC. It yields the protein CASSQDSGGVYNEQFF.

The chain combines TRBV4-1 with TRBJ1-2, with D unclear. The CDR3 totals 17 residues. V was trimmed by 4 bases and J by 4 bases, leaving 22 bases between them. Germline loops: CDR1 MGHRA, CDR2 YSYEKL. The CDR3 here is CASSPVVSAGRFYGYTF. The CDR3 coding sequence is TGCGCCAGCAGCCCGGTTGTCTCGGCAGGCAGGTTCTATGGCTACACCTTC.

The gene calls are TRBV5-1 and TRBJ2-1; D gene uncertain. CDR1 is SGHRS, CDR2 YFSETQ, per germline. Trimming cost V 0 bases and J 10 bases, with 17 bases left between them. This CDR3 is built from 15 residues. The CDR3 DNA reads TGCGCCAGCAGCTTGGATTCCAGCCTCCCGAGGGAGCAGTTCTTC. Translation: CASSLDSSLPREQFF.

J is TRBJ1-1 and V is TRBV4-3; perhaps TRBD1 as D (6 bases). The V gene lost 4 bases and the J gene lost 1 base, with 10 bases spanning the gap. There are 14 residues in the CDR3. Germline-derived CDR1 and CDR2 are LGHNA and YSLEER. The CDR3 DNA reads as TGCGCCAGCAGCCTGGGACATAAGAACACTGAAGCTTTCTTT. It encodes CASSLGHKNTEAFF.

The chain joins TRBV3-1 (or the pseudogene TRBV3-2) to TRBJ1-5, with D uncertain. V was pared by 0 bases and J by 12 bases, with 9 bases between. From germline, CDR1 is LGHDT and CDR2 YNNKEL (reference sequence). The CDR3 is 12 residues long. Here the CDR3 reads CASSQEGGVQHF. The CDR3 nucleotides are TGTGCCAGCAGCCAAGAGGGCGGGGTCCAGCATTTT.

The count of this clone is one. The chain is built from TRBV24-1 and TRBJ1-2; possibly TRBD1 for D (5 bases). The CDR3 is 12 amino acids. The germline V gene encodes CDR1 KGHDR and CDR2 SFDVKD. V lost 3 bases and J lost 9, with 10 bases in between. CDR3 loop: CATSDPQGSYTF. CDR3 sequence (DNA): TGTGCCACCAGTGATCCGCAGGGTAGCTACACCTTC.

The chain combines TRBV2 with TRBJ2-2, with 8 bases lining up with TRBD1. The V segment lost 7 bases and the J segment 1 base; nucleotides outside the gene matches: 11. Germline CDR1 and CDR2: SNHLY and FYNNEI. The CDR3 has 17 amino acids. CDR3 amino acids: CASTADRDRQNTGELFF. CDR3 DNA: TGTGCCAGCACTGCGGACAGGGATCGTCAGAACACCGGGGAGCTGTTTTTT.

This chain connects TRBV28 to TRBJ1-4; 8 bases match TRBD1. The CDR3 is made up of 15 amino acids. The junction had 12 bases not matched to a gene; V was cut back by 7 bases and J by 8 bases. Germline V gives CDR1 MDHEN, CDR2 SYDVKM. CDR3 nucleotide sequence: TGTGCCAGCACCCCCGCCGGACAGGGAGACGAAAAACTGTTTTTT. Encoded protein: CASTPAGQGDEKLFF.

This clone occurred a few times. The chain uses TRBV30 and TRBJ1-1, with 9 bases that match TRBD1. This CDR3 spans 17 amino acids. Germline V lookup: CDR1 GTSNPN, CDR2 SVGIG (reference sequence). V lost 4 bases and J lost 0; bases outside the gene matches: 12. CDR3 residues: CAWNRDRAKSLNTEAFF. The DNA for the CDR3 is TGTGCCTGGAACAGGGACAGGGCCAAATCCTTGAACACTGAAGCTTTCTTT.

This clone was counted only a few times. The CDR3 nucleotides are TGTGCCGGAGGCCGGGACAGGGTGGTCCCTGAAGCTTTCTTT. This gives the protein CAGGRDRVVPEAFF. The V call is TRBV30, the J call TRBJ1-1, with 9 bases fitting TRBD1. CDR3 length: 14 residues. J gave up 6 bases and V 8 bases, and 13 bases lay outside the gene matches. CDR1 is GTSNPN and CDR2 is SVGIG in the germline V gene (reference sequence).

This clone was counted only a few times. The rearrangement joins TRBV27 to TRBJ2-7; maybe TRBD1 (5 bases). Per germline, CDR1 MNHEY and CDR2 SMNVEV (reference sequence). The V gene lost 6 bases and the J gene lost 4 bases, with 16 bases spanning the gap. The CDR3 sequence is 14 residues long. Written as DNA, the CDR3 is TGTGCCAGCAGCATCCAGGGTAACCCGTACGAGCAGTACTTC. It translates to CASSIQGNPYEQYF.

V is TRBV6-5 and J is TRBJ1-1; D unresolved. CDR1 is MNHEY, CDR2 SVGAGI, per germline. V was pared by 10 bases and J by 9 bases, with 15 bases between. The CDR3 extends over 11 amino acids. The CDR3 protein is CATDTRPKAFF. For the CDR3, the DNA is TGTGCCACTGACACCCGGCCAAAAGCTTTCTTT.

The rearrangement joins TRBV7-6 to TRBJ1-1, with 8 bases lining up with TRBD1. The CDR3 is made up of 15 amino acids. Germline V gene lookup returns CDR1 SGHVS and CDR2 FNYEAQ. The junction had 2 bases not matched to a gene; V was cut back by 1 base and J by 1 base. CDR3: CASSLEQGGNTEAFF. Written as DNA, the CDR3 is TGTGCCAGCAGCTTAGAACAGGGGGGGAACACTGAAGCTTTCTTT.

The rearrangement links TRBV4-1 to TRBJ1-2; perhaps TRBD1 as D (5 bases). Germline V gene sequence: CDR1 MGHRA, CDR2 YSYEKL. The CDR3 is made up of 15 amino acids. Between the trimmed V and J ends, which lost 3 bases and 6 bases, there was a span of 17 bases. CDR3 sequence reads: CASSQSGIRVDGYTF. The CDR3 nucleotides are TGCGCCAGCAGCCAGTCAGGGATCCGGGTGGATGGCTACACCTTC.

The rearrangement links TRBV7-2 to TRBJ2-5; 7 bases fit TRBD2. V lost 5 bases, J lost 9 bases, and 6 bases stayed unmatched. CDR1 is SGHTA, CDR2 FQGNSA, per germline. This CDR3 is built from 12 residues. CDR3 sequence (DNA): TGTGCCAGCAGCCATACCCGGGGGGCCCAGTACTTC. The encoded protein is CASSHTRGAQYF.

This chain's CDR3 is CSVGGQGNTEAFF. CDR3 bases: TGCAGCGTTGGGGGACAGGGGAACACTGAAGCTTTCTTT. This chain joins TRBV29-1 and TRBJ1-1; 9 nucleotides line up with TRBD1. CDR3 length: 13 residues. The germline V gene has CDR1 SQVTM and CDR2 ANQGSEA. Losses at the gene ends were 4 bases for V and 1 base for J; bases not matched to a gene: 1.

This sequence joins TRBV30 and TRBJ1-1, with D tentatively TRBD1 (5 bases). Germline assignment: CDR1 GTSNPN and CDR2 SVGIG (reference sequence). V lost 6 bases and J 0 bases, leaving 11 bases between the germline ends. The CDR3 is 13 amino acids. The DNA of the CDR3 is TGTGCCTGCGCAGGGCTTATGAACACTGAAGCTTTCTTT. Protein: CACAGLMNTEAFF.

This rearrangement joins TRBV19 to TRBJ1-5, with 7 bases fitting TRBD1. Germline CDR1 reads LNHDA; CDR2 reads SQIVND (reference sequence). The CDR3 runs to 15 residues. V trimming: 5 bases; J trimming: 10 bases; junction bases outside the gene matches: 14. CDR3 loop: CASSPKDRSPHPQHF. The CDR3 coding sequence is TGTGCCAGTAGTCCCAAGGACAGGTCACCCCATCCCCAGCATTTT.

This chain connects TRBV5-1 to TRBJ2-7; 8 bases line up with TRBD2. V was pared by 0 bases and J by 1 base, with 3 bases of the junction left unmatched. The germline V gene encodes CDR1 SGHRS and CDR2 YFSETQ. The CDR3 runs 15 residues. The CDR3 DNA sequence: TGCGCCAGCAGCTTGGGGGGGACTAGTTCCTACGAGCAGTACTTC. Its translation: CASSLGGTSSYEQYF.

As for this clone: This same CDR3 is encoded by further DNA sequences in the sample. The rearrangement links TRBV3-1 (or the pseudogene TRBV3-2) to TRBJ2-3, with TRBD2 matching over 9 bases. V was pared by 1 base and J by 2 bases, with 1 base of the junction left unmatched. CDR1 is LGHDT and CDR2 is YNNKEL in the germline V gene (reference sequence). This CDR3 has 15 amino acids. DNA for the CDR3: TGTGCCAGCAGCCAAGGGACTAGCGACACAGATACGCAGTATTTT. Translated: CASSQGTSDTDTQYF.